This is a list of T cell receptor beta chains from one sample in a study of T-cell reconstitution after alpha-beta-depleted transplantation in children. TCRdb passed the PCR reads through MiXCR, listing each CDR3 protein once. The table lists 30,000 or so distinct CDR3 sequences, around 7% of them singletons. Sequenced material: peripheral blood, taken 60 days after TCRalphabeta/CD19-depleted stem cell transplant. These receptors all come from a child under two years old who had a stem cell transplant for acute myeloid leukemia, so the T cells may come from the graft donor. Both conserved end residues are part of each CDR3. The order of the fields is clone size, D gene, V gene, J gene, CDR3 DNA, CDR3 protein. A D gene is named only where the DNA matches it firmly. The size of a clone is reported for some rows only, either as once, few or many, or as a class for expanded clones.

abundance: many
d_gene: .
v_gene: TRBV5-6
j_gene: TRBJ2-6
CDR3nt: TGTGCCAGCAGCTTGGAGGGCGTGTCTGGGGCCAACGTCCTGACTTTC
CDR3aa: CASSLEGVSGANVLTF

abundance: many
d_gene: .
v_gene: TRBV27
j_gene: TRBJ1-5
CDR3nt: TGTGCCAGCAGCGAGGGTTATAGCAATCAGCCCCAGCATTTT
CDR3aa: CASSEGYSNQPQHF

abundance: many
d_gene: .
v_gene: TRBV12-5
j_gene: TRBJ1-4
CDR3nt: TGTGCTAGTGGTTCGGACGGTGTTGCAACTAATGAAAAACTGTTTTTT
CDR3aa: CASGSDGVATNEKLFF

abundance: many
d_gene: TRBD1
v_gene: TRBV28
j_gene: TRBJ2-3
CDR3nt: TGTGCCAGCAGTATCCCCAGGGGGCGGGGAGATACGCAGTATTTT
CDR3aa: CASSIPRGRGDTQYF

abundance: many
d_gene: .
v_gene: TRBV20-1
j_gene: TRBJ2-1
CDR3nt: TGCAGTGCTGGGGCTTACAATGAGCAGTTCTTC
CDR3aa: CSAGAYNEQFF

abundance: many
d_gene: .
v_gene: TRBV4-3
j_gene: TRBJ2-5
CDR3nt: TGCGCCAGCAGCCAAGATTGGGAGACCCAGTACTTC
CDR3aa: CASSQDWETQYF

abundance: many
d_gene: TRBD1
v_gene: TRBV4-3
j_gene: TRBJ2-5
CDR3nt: TGCGCCAGCAGCCAAGAGGCCTACCTGGACAGGGGAACCGAGACCCAGTACTTC
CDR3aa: CASSQEAYLDRGTETQYF

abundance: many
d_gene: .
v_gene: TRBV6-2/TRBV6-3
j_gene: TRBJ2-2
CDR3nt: TGTGCCAGCCGACAGACTTACTTCTTTACCGGGGAGCTGTTTTTT
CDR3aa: CASRQTYFFTGELFF

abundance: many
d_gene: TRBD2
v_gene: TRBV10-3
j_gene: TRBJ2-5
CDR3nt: TGTGCCACGACAAGGAGGGACCTGACTAGCGGGGGCCTGGGAGAGACCCAGTACTTC
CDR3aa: CATTRRDLTSGGLGETQYF

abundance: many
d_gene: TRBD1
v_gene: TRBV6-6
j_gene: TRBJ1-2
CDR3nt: TGTGCCAGCAGCCTGACAGGGGACGGCTACACCTTC
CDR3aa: CASSLTGDGYTF

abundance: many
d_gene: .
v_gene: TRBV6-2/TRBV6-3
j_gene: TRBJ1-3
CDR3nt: TGTGCCAGCAGTTACGTGAGTCCCGCCTCTGGAAACACCATATATTTT
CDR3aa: CASSYVSPASGNTIYF

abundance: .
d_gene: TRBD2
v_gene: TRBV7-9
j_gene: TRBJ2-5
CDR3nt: TGTGCCAGCAGCTCGGGACTAGCGGGGGGAGTAAGAGAGACCCAGTACTTC
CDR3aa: CASSSGLAGGVRETQYF

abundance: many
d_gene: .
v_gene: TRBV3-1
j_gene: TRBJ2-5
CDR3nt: TGTGCCAGCAGTCGACCGGGCGCTTCACAGTACTTC
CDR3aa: CASSRPGASQYF

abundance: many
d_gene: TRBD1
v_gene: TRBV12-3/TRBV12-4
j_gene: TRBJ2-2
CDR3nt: TGTGCCAGCAGGTTGGGACAGGGAGTCGCCACCGGGGAGCTGTTTTTT
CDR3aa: CASRLGQGVATGELFF

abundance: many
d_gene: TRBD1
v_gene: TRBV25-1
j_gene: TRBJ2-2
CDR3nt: TGTGCCAGCAGTGAGTGGGACAGCACCGGGGAGCTGTTTTTT
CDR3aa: CASSEWDSTGELFF

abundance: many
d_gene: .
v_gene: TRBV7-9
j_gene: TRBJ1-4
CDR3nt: TGTGCCAGCACCCCAGGGACACAACTACCTATTAATGAAAAACTGTTTTTT
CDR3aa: CASTPGTQLPINEKLFF

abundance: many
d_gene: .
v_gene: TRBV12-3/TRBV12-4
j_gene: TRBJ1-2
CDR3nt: TGTGCCAGCAGACTTACAGGGTCCCCCTATGGCTACACCTTC
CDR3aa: CASRLTGSPYGYTF

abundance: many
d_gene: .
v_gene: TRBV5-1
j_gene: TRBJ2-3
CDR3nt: TGCGCCAGCAGTCTCGGCCGGACAGCCCTTCAGTATTTT
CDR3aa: CASSLGRTALQYF

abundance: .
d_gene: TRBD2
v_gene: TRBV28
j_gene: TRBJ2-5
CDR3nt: TGTGCCAGCAGCCTCCTCGGGGGGGTCCAAGAGACCCAGTACTTC
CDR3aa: CASSLLGGVQETQYF

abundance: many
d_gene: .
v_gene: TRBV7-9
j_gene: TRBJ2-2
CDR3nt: TGTGCCAGCAGAACCCGACAGGTGTACACCGGGGAGCTGTTTTTT
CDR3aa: CASRTRQVYTGELFF

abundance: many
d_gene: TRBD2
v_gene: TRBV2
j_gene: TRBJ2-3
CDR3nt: TGTGCCAGCAGAAATCGAGCGGGGGCCCTCTTCAGCACAGATACGCAGTATTTT
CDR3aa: CASRNRAGALFSTDTQYF

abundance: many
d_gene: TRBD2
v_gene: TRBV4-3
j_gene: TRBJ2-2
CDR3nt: TGCGCCAGCAGCCAAGTCGCGGGGGGCCCGAACACCGGGGAGCTGTTTTTT
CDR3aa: CASSQVAGGPNTGELFF

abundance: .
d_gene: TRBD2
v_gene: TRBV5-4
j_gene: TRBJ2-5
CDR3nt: TGTGCCATCGGCCCGGGACTAAGTCCCGAGACCCAGTACTTC
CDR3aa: CAIGPGLSPETQYF

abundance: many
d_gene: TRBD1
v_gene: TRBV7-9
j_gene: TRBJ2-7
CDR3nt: TGTGCCAGCAGCCTACCTTGGACAGGGGCAAACGAGCAGTACTTC
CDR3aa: CASSLPWTGANEQYF

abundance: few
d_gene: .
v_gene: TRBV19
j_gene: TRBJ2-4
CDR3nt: TGTGCCAGTAGTATCGGTTTATATAACAGGACCAGTGGGGCCAAAAACATTCAGTACTTC
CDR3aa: CASSIGLYNRTSGAKNIQYF

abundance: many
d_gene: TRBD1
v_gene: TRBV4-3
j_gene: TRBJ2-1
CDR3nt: TGCGCCAGCAGCCAAGATCGTGCAGGGGGCGGTGAGCAGTTCTTC
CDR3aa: CASSQDRAGGGEQFF

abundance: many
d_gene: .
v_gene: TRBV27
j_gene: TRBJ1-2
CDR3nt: TGTGCCAGCAGTTTAATATCGCAGACAGGAGCCTATGGCTACACCTTC
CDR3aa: CASSLISQTGAYGYTF

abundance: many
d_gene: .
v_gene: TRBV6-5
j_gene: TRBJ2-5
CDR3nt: TGTGCCAGCAGTTCTAGCTCCCAAGAGACCCAGTACTTC
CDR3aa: CASSSSSQETQYF

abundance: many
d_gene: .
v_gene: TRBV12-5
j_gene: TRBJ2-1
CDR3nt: TGTGCTAGTGGTTTGGTACTGGGGCGGGCGACCGACAATGAGCAGTTCTTC
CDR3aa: CASGLVLGRATDNEQFF

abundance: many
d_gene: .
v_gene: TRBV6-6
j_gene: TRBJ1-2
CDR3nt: TGTGCCAGCAGGCAGGGTGCCTATGGCTACACCTTC
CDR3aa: CASRQGAYGYTF

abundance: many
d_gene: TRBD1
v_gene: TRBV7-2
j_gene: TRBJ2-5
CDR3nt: TGTGCCAGCAGCAACGACAGGGTTGAGACCCAGTACTTC
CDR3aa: CASSNDRVETQYF

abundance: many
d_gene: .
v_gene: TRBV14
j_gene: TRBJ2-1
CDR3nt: TGTGCCAGCAGCCGCTCAGGCGGGGGCGGAGGGGGTGAGCAGTTCTTC
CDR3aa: CASSRSGGGGGGEQFF

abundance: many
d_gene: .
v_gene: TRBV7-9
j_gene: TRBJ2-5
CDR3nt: TGTGCCAGCAGCCACGCTGGTGAGACCCAGTACTTC
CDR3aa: CASSHAGETQYF

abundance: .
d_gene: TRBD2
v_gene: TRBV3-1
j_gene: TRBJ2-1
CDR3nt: TGTGCCTCCTGCCAAAGAGCGGGGGCCAGCTCCTACAATGAGCAGTTCTTC
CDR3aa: CASCQRAGASSYNEQFF

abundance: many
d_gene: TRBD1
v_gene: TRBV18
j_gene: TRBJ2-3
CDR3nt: TGTGCCAGCTCACCACGGGGACAGGGTACAGATACGCAGTATTTT
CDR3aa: CASSPRGQGTDTQYF

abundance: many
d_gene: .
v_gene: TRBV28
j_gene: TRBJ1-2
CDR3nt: TGTGCCAGCAGTTTGGCAGGGAAACGCAACTATGGCTACACCTTC
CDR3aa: CASSLAGKRNYGYTF

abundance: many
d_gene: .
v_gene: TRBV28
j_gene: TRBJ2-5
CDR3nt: TGTGCCAGCAGTTTGGGCTCAAAAGAGACCCAGTACTTC
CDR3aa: CASSLGSKETQYF

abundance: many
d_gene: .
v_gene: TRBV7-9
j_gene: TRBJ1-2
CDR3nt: TGTGCCAGCGGCGAGGAGGGGAGGGGCTACACCTTC
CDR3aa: CASGEEGRGYTF

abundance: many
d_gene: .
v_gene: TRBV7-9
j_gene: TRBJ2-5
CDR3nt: TGTGCCAGCAGCTCCACCCGGGTAGCGGAGACCCAGTACTTC
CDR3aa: CASSSTRVAETQYF

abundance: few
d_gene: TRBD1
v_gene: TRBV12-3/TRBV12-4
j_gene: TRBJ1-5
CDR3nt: TGTGCCAGCGGCCGCCAAAAAACCGGGACAGGCCCCCAGCATTTT
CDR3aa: CASGRQKTGTGPQHF

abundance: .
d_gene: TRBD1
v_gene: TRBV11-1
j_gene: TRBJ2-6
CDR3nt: TGTGCCAGCACCACGACAGGGTCCCCTCTCTCTGGGGCCAACGTCCTGACTTTC
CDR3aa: CASTTTGSPLSGANVLTF

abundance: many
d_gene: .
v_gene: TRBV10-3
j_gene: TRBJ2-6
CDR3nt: TGTGCCATCACCCCGGGACACCTACCATCTGGGGCCAACGTCCTGACTTTC
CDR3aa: CAITPGHLPSGANVLTF

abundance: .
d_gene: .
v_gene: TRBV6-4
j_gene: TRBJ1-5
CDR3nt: TGTGCCTTCTGTTTAGGGAATCAGCCCCAGCATTTT
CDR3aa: CAFCLGNQPQHF

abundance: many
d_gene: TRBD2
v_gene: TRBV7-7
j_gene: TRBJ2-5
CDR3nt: TGTGCTAGCAGCTTAGGTGTGAGCGGGAGTTCAGAGACCCAGTACTTC
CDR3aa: CASSLGVSGSSETQYF

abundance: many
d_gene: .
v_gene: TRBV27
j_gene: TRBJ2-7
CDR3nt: TGTGCCAGCAGTTCGGACCTCAGGGTAGCCTACGAGCAGTACTTC
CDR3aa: CASSSDLRVAYEQYF

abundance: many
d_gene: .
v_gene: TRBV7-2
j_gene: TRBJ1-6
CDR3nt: TGTGCCAGCAGCTTAGTAGGGGTCATGAAGGGTTATAATTCACCCCTCCACTTT
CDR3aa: CASSLVGVMKGYNSPLHF

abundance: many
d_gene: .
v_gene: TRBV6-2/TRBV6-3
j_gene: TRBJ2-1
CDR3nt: TGTGCCAGCAGTCTTCCGGGCTCAGGACGGGGTGAGCAGTTCTTC
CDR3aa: CASSLPGSGRGEQFF

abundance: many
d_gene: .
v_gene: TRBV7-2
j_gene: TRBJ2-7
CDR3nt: TGTGCCAGCAGCTTCTCCGGTACCTACGAGCAGTACTTC
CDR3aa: CASSFSGTYEQYF

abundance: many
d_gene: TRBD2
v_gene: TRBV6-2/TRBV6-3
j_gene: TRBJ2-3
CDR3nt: TGTGCCAGCAGTTGGCGGGGGAAGGATACGCAGTATTTT
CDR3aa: CASSWRGKDTQYF

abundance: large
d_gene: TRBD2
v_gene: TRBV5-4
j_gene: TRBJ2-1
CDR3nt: TGTGCCAGCAGCTTGGGGTTTAGCGGGGTAAGCTCCTACAATGAGCAGTTCTTC
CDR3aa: CASSLGFSGVSSYNEQFF

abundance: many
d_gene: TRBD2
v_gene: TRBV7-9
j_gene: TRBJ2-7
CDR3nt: TGTGCCAGCAGCCATAGCGGGGGGCCCTACGAGCAGTACTTC
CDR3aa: CASSHSGGPYEQYF